This T cell receptor beta chain comes out of a study of blood T cell repertoires in COVID-19. Study-wide context: Collection of acute and convalescent COVID-19 samples took place in the United States, Italy and Spain. T cells, B-cell-depleted T cells, or PBMCs provided the cDNA or gDNA that served as material.

V lost 2 bases to trimming and J lost 2 bases; unmatched junction nucleotides: 5. The length of the CDR3 is 15 residues. Germline V gene data show CDR1 as SGHNT and CDR2 as YENEEA. Sequencing was performed with immunoSEQ multiplex PCR; in TCRdb, only in-frame clones are kept and a portion is missing. The sample lists fewer than 400,000 clones, 92% occurring once. Sequencing input: PBMCs or T cells enriched from blood (not recorded which). This rearrangement joins TRBV11-3 to TRBJ2-7; 8 bases match TRBD2. The clonotype comes from a woman aged 30 to 39 who had recovered from COVID-19. CDR3 in DNA: TGTGCCAGCAGCTTACGCGGGGGGACAACCTACGAGCAGTACTTC. Its protein is CASSLRGGTTYEQYF.